This T cell receptor beta chain was identified in a study of cytomegalovirus exposure and HLA in healthy donors. The CDR3 covers 13 residues. The V gene lost 2 bases and the J gene lost 6 bases, with 8 bases spanning the gap. Germline values: CDR1 MNHEY, CDR2 SVGAGI. All the people who gave samples were healthy bone marrow donors. General study findings and limits: The Asian-associated ancestry cluster reportedly had fewer N-insertions than the roughly 670-donor mean in a later analysis.

Comment on this clone: What it recognizes is unknown.

The primer mix had 60 Vbeta and 13 Jbeta primers. Assay: immunoSEQ multiplex PCR; the TCRdb copy retains only in-frame clones and omits some. The sample has over 150,000 clones. Sequenced: PBMCs. The source of this sequence is a boy younger than 18 in good health and CMV-seronegative. This chain uses TRBV6-5 with TRBJ1-5, with a weak D call TRBD1 (6 bases). The CDR3 reads CASSYRGGQPQHF. CDR3 in DNA: TGTGCCAGCAGTTACAGGGGGGGTCAGCCCCAGCATTTT.